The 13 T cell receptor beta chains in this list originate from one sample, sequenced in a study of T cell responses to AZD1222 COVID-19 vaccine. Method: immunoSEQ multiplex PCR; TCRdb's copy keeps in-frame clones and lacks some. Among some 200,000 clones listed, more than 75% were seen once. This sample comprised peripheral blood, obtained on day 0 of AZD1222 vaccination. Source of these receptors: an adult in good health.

The CDR3 is CASSLGGVGNTIYF. In nucleotides, the CDR3 is TGTGCCAGCAGCTTAGGAGGGGTTGGAAACACCATATATTTT. The chain links TRBV7-2 to TRBJ1-3; the D gene is possibly TRBD1 (5 bases). The V and J ends lost 1 base and 3 bases respectively, with 7 bases between them. Germline CDR1 SGHTA, CDR2 FQGNSA. The CDR3 runs to 14 residues.

DNA for the CDR3: TGTGCCAGCAGCTTACGGGAGGCCGGGGGCTACGAGCAGTACTTC. This encodes CASSLREAGGYEQYF. The chain carries TRBV9 and TRBJ2-7; 7 bases are shared with TRBD2. With V trimmed by 4 bases and J by 3 bases, 10 bases remained unmatched. Germline CDR1 SGDLS, CDR2 YYNGEE. This CDR3 spans 15 amino acids.

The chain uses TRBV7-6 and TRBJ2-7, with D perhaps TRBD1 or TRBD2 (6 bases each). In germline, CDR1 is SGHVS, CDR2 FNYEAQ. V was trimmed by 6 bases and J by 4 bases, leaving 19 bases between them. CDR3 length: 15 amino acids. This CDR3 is CASRYEHGGGYEQYF. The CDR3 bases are TGTGCCAGCAGATACGAGCACGGGGGCGGGTACGAGCAGTACTTC.

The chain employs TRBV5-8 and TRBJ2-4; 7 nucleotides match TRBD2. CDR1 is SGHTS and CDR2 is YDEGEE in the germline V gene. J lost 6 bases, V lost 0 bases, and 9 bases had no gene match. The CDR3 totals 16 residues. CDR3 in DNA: TGTGCCAGCAGCTTGGGGACTAGTGCTTGGGCAAACATTCAGTACTTC. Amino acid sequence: CASSLGTSAWANIQYF.

CDR3 DNA sequence: TGTGCCAGCAGCCCCGGGGGAGTCGCGGTTTATGAGCAGTTCTTC. Translated, it gives CASSPGGVAVYEQFF. V usage is TRBV3-1 (or the pseudogene TRBV3-2) and J usage is TRBJ2-1; perhaps TRBD2 as D (6 bases). The CDR3 is 15 residues long. V was trimmed by 4 bases and J by 8 bases, leaving 18 bases between them. Germline CDR1 reads LGHDT; CDR2 reads YNNKEL (reference sequence).

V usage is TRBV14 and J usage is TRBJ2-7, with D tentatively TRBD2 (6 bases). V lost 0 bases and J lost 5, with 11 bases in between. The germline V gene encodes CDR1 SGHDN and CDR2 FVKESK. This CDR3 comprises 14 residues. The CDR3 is CASSQDREDDEQYF. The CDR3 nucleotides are TGTGCCAGCAGCCAAGACAGGGAGGATGACGAGCAGTACTTC.

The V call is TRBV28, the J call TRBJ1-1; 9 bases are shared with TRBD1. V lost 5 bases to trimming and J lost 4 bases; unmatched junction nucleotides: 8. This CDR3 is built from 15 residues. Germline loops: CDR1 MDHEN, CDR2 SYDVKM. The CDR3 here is CASSQQGAYVTEAFF. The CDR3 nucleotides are TGTGCCAGCAGTCAACAGGGGGCTTATGTCACTGAAGCTTTCTTT.

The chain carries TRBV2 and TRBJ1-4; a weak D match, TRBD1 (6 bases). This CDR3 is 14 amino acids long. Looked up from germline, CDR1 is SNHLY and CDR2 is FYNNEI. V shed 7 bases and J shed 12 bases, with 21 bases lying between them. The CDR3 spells CASTLQGEWGELFF. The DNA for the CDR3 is TGTGCCAGCACCCTACAGGGAGAATGGGGAGAACTGTTTTTT.

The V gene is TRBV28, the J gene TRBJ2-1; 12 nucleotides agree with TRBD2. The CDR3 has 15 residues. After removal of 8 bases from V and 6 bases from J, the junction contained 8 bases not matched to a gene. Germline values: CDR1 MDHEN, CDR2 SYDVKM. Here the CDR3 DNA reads TGTGCCAGCGATATAGGACTAGCGGGACGCAATGAGCAGTTCTTC. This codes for CASDIGLAGRNEQFF.

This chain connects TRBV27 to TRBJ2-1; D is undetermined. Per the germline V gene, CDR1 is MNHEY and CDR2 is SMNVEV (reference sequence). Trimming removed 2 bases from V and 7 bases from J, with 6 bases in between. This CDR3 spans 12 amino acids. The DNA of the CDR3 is TGTGCCAGCAGTTTAGGGTCAAATGAGCAGTTCTTC. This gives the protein CASSLGSNEQFF.

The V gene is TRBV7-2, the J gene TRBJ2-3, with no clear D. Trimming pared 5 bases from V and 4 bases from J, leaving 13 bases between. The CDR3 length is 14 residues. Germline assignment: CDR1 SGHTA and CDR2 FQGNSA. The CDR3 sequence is CASSPLITADTQYF. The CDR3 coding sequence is TGTGCCAGCAGCCCACTGATTACGGCAGATACGCAGTATTTT.

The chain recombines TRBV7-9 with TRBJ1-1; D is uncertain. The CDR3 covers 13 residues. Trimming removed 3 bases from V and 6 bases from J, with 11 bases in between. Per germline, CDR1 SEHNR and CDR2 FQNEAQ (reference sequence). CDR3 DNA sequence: TGTGCCAGCAGCTTGAGGCTGGGGTCTGAAGCTTTCTTT. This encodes CASSLRLGSEAFF.

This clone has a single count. In DNA form, the CDR3 reads TGTGCCAGCAGCTTAGATGGGGTTGCGGGGACTGAAGCTTTCTTT. Translating gives CASSLDGVAGTEAFF. The chain joins TRBV7-3 to TRBJ1-1, with D uncertain. The CDR3 runs 15 residues. V lost 2 bases, J lost 5 bases, and 15 bases lay in between. Germline loops: CDR1 SGHTA, CDR2 FQGTGA.